This passage covers 19 T cell receptor beta chains from one sample sequenced in a study of cytomegalovirus exposure and HLA in healthy donors. Primers: 60 Vbeta forward and 13 Jbeta reverse. Some clones are missing from TCRdb's copy, which holds only in-frame ones; the method was immunoSEQ multiplex PCR. Of 100,000 to 150,000 clones listed, around 80% were seen once; the top ten hold roughly 10%. Sequenced input: PBMCs. The receptors derive from a woman between 50 and 59 years old in good health and CMV-seropositive.

The chain carries TRBV5-1 and TRBJ2-7; D is undetermined. CDR3 length equals 13 residues. V was cut by 2 bases and J by 6 bases, with 12 bases left in between. The germline V gene has CDR1 SGHRS and CDR2 YFSETQ. CDR3 coding DNA: TGCGCCAGCAGCTTCAATAGTCACGGCGAGCAGTACTTC. Translation: CASSFNSHGEQYF.

This clone was observed a single time. The rearrangement joins TRBV15 to TRBJ2-2, with D tentatively TRBD1 (6 bases). Trimming took off 1 base at V and 8 bases at J, with 11 bases between the two ends. The CDR3 is 14 amino acids. CDR1 is LNHNV and CDR2 is YYDKDF in the germline V gene (reference sequence). The CDR3 is CATSRAKGEGELFF. CDR3 bases: TGTGCCACCAGCAGAGCTAAGGGGGAGGGGGAGCTGTTTTTT.

This chain joins TRBV7-2 and TRBJ1-2; 7 positions agree with TRBD1. CDR1 is SGHTA, CDR2 FQGNSA, per germline. V gave up 8 bases and J gave up 7 bases; unmatched junction bases: 16. CDR3 length: 15 residues. The DNA for the CDR3 is TGTGCCAGCTCTCTGACAGGGTGGCAGATCGGTGGCTACACCTTC. It yields the protein CASSLTGWQIGGYTF.

The chain uses TRBV19 and TRBJ1-2, with D perhaps TRBD1 (6 bases). The CDR3 is made up of 14 amino acids. Trimming took 4 bases from V and 6 from J, leaving 15 bases between them. Germline assignment: CDR1 LNHDA and CDR2 SQIVND (reference sequence). The CDR3, as DNA: TGTGCCAGTAGTAGGCCAGGGGTCGCGGATGGCTACACCTTC. This codes for CASSRPGVADGYTF.

Comment on this clone: Sequence at one end of the junction differs from germline and may be a read error. The chain links TRBV7-3 to TRBJ2-5, with 11 bases fitting TRBD2. Germline assignment: CDR1 SGHTA and CDR2 FQGTGA. The CDR3 spans 15 residues. The CDR3 sequence: CASSLTSGSQETQYF. The CDR3 DNA follows: TGTGCCAGCAGCCTAACTAGCGGGAGTCAAGAGACCCAGTACTTC.

The sample holds a few counts of this clone. V usage is TRBV4-1 and J usage is TRBJ1-2; D is perhaps TRBD1 (6 bases). The CDR3 is made up of 16 amino acids. The ends were cut back, 1 base at V and 5 bases at J, with 17 bases in the middle. Germline V gene sequence: CDR1 MGHRA, CDR2 YSYEKL. This CDR3 reads CASSQGVIQGRYGYTF. The DNA of the CDR3 is TGCGCCAGCAGCCAAGGGGTCATACAGGGTCGATATGGCTACACCTTC.

V is TRBV4-2 and J is TRBJ1-1; perhaps TRBD1 as D (6 bases). CDR3 length: 14 residues. Germline V lookup: CDR1 LGHNA, CDR2 YNFKEQ. Trimming stripped 0 bases from V and 5 bases from J, with 10 bases between. The CDR3: CASSQDMRGTEAFF. CDR3 sequence (DNA): TGTGCCAGCAGCCAAGATATGAGGGGGACTGAAGCTTTCTTT.

The chain links TRBV7-6 to TRBJ2-7; D not resolved. Per the germline V gene, CDR1 is SGHVS and CDR2 is FNYEAQ. V was pared by 1 base and J by 2 bases, with 15 bases between. This CDR3 contains 16 residues. Here the CDR3 reads CASSLGYGAVTYEQYF. The CDR3 coding sequence is TGTGCCAGCAGCTTAGGGTACGGTGCGGTGACCTACGAGCAGTACTTC.

The rearrangement uses TRBV4-3 and TRBJ2-1; 10 bases are shared with TRBD1. The germline V gene encodes CDR1 LGHNA and CDR2 YSLEER. CDR3 length: 17 residues. Germline trimming cut 3 bases from V and 5 bases from J; bases unmatched to any gene: 10. As DNA, the CDR3 is TGCGCCAGCAGCCACTGGACAGGGGGTTTCGCAAACAATGAGCAGTTCTTC. It encodes CASSHWTGGFANNEQFF.

V is TRBV7-9 and J is TRBJ2-2, with a weak D call TRBD1 (5 bases). This CDR3 comprises 14 residues. From germline, CDR1 is SEHNR and CDR2 FQNEAQ (reference sequence). V lost 8 bases and J 3 bases, leaving 13 bases between the germline ends. The CDR3, as DNA: TGTGCCAGCGAATACCCCAGGGACACCGGGGAGCTGTTTTTT. It is translated as CASEYPRDTGELFF. The full variable domain, completed using reference TRBV7-9 and TRBJ2-2, is DTGVSQNPRHKITKRGQNVTFRCDPISEHNRLYWYRQTLGQGPEFLTYFQNEAQLEKSRLLSDRFSAERPKGSFSTLEIQRTEQGDSAMYLCASEYPRDTGELFFGEGSRLTVL.

In regard to this clone: The junction and the germline gene differ at one end; a read error may be behind it. V gene TRBV7-9 combines with J gene TRBJ2-3, with a tentative D call TRBD2 (7 bases). CDR1 and CDR2 from the germline V gene are SEHNR and FQNEAQ (reference sequence). CDR3 size: 14 residues. The CDR3 DNA reads as TGTGCCAGCAGCTTAGCCCTAGGGGGGGCCCCGTGGATGTTT. The encoded protein is CASSLALGGAPWMF.

The chain uses TRBV5-6 and TRBJ1-1; 7 bases agree with TRBD1. This CDR3 region has 13 residues. Per the germline V gene, CDR1 is SGHDT and CDR2 is YYEEEE. With 1 base clipped from V and 5 bases from J, the junction kept 2 bases outside the gene matches. The CDR3 loop reads CASSLSQGTEAFF. Here the CDR3 DNA reads TGTGCCAGCAGCTTGTCACAGGGGACTGAAGCTTTCTTT. Full variable domain (outside the CDR3, taken from reference TRBV5-6 and TRBJ1-1): DAGVTQSPTHLIKTRGQQVTLRCSPKSGHDTVSWYQQALGQGPQFIFQYYEEEERQRGNFPDRFSGHQFPNYSSELNVNALLLGDSALYLCASSLSQGTEAFFGQGTRLTVV.

The chain combines TRBV29-1 with TRBJ2-5, with 11 bases matching TRBD2. The CDR3 extends over 17 amino acids. Germline CDR1 reads SQVTM; CDR2 reads ANQGSEA. Germline trimming cut 4 bases from V and 4 bases from J; bases unmatched to any gene: 14. The CDR3 loop is CSVVQTSGIFDGETQYF. DNA of the CDR3: TGCAGCGTTGTTCAGACTAGCGGGATATTTGACGGAGAGACCCAGTACTTC.

The chain uses TRBV7-2 and TRBJ2-3; 12 bases map to TRBD1. The CDR3 sequence is 16 residues long. The germline gives CDR1 SGHTA, CDR2 FQGNSA. V lost 5 bases to trimming and J lost 4 bases; unmatched junction nucleotides: 7. CDR3 loop: CASSRGQGAGSDTQYF. CDR3 coding DNA: TGTGCCAGCAGCCGGGGACAGGGGGCAGGCTCAGATACGCAGTATTTT.

This clone was detected a few times. The V call is TRBV6-1, the J call TRBJ1-1, with 7 bases that match TRBD1. CDR1 is MNHNS, CDR2 SASEGT, per germline. The junction had 4 bases not matched to a gene; V was cut back by 6 bases and J by 0 bases. This CDR3 region has 14 residues. CDR3 sequence (DNA): TGTGCCAGCAGATTGGGACAGTTGAACACTGAAGCTTTCTTT. This sequence encodes CASRLGQLNTEAFF.

The V call is TRBV5-1, the J call TRBJ2-3; 8 bases fit TRBD1. V shed 5 bases and J 2 bases; nucleotides not matched to a gene: 4. The CDR3 is made up of 14 amino acids. Germline CDR1 is SGHRS and CDR2 is YFSETQ. The CDR3 bases are TGCGCCAGCAGTCCGACAGGGGACACAGATACGCAGTATTTT. It is translated as CASSPTGDTDTQYF.

In this sample, this clone turned up once. CDR3 residues: CASSLPVTNEKLFF. The CDR3 DNA reads TGTGCCAGCAGCTTACCTGTGACTAATGAAAAACTGTTTTTT. The chain carries TRBV7-2 and TRBJ1-4; D is ambiguous. The CDR3 spans 14 residues. V was shortened by 2 bases and J by 2 bases, with 6 bases between the two germline ends. Germline loops: CDR1 SGHTA, CDR2 FQGNSA.

This clone was seen a handful of times. This chain joins TRBV29-1 and TRBJ2-5; 11 bases fit TRBD1. Germline-derived CDR1 and CDR2 are SQVTM and ANQGSEA. The CDR3 has 13 residues. After removal of 5 bases from V and 5 bases from J, the junction contained 4 bases not matched to a gene. DNA for the CDR3: TGCAGCGTTTGGACAGGGGGCACTGAGACCCAGTACTTC. Protein: CSVWTGGTETQYF.

Notes on this clone: Other nucleotide sequences in the sample specify the same CDR3. The V gene is TRBV9, the J gene TRBJ2-3; perhaps TRBD1 as D (6 bases). Germline CDR1 reads SGDLS; CDR2 reads YYNGEE. The germline V and J ends were trimmed by 0 bases and 4 bases, with 9 bases remaining between them. This CDR3 is built from 14 residues. The chain's CDR3 is CASSVGGRSDTQYF. DNA of the CDR3: TGTGCCAGCAGCGTAGGGGGGCGGTCAGATACGCAGTATTTT.